Following are 8 T cell receptor beta chains from one sample sequenced in a study of blood T cells in healthy people across ages. The use of a sample-barcoded 5' primer and a J-beta primer mix characterized a second PCR of roughly 7 to 11 cycles. TCRdb reanalysed the 5' RACE reads using MiXCR and keeps one entry per CDR3 protein. The repertoire has some 1,000,000 distinct CDR3 sequences, under 30% of them found once; the top ten carry 0.75%. These data also formed part of another study, on T cells of mothers and their children.

The sample taken for sequencing was blood. These receptors originate from a girl aged 2 to 9 in good health.

This chain connects TRBV6-1 to TRBJ2-7, with D perhaps TRBD1 (5 bases). CDR3 length: 14 amino acids. The ends were cut back, 2 bases at V and 0 bases at J, with 8 bases in the middle. Germline V gene lookup returns CDR1 MNHNS and CDR2 SASEGT. CDR3 amino acids: CASSEPRDSYEQYF. CDR3 in DNA: TGTGCCAGCAGTGAACCCAGGGACTCCTACGAGCAGTACTTC.

The chain combines TRBV4-3 with TRBJ1-2; TRBD1 is a possible D gene (5 bases). The CDR3 runs 18 residues. Deletions cut 0 bases from V and 7 bases from J, with 24 bases between. Looked up from germline, CDR1 is LGHNA and CDR2 is YSLEER. This chain's CDR3 is CASSQDPGGADLRGGYTF. In DNA form, the CDR3 reads TGCGCCAGCAGCCAAGATCCGGGTGGGGCAGACTTACGCGGTGGCTACACCTTC.

The V and J genes are TRBV25-1 and TRBJ2-7; tentatively, D is TRBD2 (6 bases). There are 15 residues in the CDR3. Germline-derived CDR1 and CDR2 are MGHDK and SYGVNS. Trimming shortened V by 2 bases and J by 7 bases, and 18 bases separated the two germline ends. CDR3 in amino acids: CASSEKQEGVSEQYF. The CDR3 DNA reads as TGTGCCAGCAGTGAAAAACAGGAGGGCGTGAGTGAGCAGTACTTC.

This clonotype was detected a few times. The rearrangement joins TRBV5-1 to TRBJ1-6; D is unresolved. The germline V gene encodes CDR1 SGHRS and CDR2 YFSETQ. This CDR3 is built from 15 residues. Between the trimmed V and J ends, which lost 0 bases and 7 bases, there was a span of 11 bases. The DNA for the CDR3 is TGCGCCAGCAGCTTGGGGGCACAAGGGAATTCACCCCTCCACTTT. Its protein product is CASSLGAQGNSPLHF.

The chain recombines TRBV7-9 with TRBJ2-7; D is perhaps TRBD1 (5 bases). CDR1 and CDR2 (germline): SEHNR, FQNEAQ (reference sequence). The CDR3 spans 11 residues. V was clipped by 5 bases and J by 10 bases, with 12 bases between them. In nucleotides, the CDR3 is TGTGCCAGCAGCGAAACAGGTCTTCAGTACTTC. Encoded protein: CASSETGLQYF.

The table lists this clonotype with a few counts. J is TRBJ1-2 and V is TRBV12-3 or TRBV12-4; no definite D call. This CDR3 contains 13 residues. Trimming removed 4 bases from V and 8 bases from J, with 14 bases in between. The CDR3 protein is CASSWREGGGYTF. For the CDR3, the DNA is TGTGCCAGCAGTTGGAGGGAGGGTGGCGGCTACACCTTC.

This clonotype showed up just a few times. The chain has TRBV5-1 and TRBJ1-2; perhaps TRBD1 as D (6 bases). The length of the CDR3 is 13 residues. Trimming cost V 4 bases and J 8 bases, with 15 bases left between them. From germline, CDR1 is SGHRS and CDR2 YFSETQ. This CDR3 is CASSRQQGGGYTF. The CDR3 DNA sequence: TGCGCCAGCAGCCGTCAACAGGGCGGGGGCTACACCTTC.

This chain connects TRBV21-1 to TRBJ2-5. The assigned J gene may be wrong: the sequence end matches TRBJ2-7 better. TRBV21-1 is labeled a pseudogene. This CDR3 has 16 amino acids. The CDR3 spells CASSKRIEVGSYEQYF. In nucleotides, the CDR3 is TGTGCCAGCAGCAAAAGGATTGAAGTAGGCAGTTACGAGCAGTACTTC.